This T cell receptor (beta chain) was identified during a study of blood T cell repertoires in COVID-19 (dated by TCRdb to the early 2020s). With regard to the full study: Collaborator samples came from the United States, Italy and Spain and covered acute and convalescent phases of COVID-19. Subjects who had been exposed to COVID-19, were actively infected with it, or had recovered from it provided the deeply sampled blood TCRbeta repertoires that made up the dataset. HLA class I and class II types, where available, came from metadata supplied by the sample provider rather than from assay-based typing. The repertoires were released in a freely available public database meant as a resource for research on the immune response to SARS-CoV-2. The prospective study material was composed of cDNA or gDNA derived from T cells, B-cell-depleted T cells, or PBMCs. The samples were drawn from two sources: the first 160 participants of the ongoing ImmuneRACE study, and 1,200 or so subjects contributed by 6 global collaborators. A de-identified subject ID, COVID-19 status, age in years and sex were almost always included in the sample metadata.

Collaborating institutions collected whole blood in K2EDTA tubes following their own protocols. For TCRbeta analysis, collaborator samples were shipped as frozen whole blood, as isolated PBMCs, or as DNA extracted from either sample type. The CDR3 contains 17 residues, cysteine and phenylalanine counted. This entry keeps only the CDR3 DNA: 51 bases, framed from base 1. The trim is 2 bases for V and 4 bases for J, with a gap of 20 bases between the germline ends. The CDR1 and CDR2 encoded by the germline V gene are LGHNT and FRNRAP. Summary of the overall study and its limitations: The quantity of clinical and demographic metadata differed by source and by participant and was supplied without curation.

This clone was detected only a few times. Its antigen is unknown. It has no much larger one-base neighbor in the sample; base qualities were not kept. TCRbeta CDR3 regions were amplified from genomic DNA using the immunoSEQ Assay, a bias-controlled multiplex PCR. The authors processed their data as follows. Within the assay, amplification of reference gene primers was used to estimate how many nucleated cells each sample contained. To quantify the absolute abundance of each unique TCRbeta CDR3 rearrangement, sequence reads were collapsed and filtered. For each sample, productive Simpson clonality was calculated as the square root of Simpson's diversity index across productive rearrangements. What TCRdb holds here is the immuneACCESS table cut down to in-frame rearrangements. Part of the clones is not present; checked against another copy, under half of the missing clones reflect an unresolved V gene, and the others are unexplained. That table supplies the V and J calls and clone size; D and trimming were determined from the DNA. The sample yields 230,000 or so clones; approximately 84% were counted once. Of the sample, about 1.9% falls within the top ten clones.

This sequence was found in a middle-aged man with active or convalescent COVID-19. The V and J genes are TRBV12-5 and TRBJ1-2; TRBD1 is possibly the D segment (5 matching bases). Material for sequencing was peripheral blood. The CDR3: CASGLTAGPHQGYGYTF. In nucleotide form, the sequence is TGTGCTAGTGGTTTGACGGCAGGGCCCCACCAGGGCTATGGCTACACCTTC.